The source of this T cell receptor beta chain is a study of blood T cell repertoires in COVID-19. The length of the CDR3 is 19 residues. V shed 2 bases and J shed 6 bases, with 25 bases lying between them. Germline values: CDR1 MNHEY, CDR2 SVGEGT. The sample holds one count of this clone. Measured with immunoSEQ multiplex PCR; TCRdb has only the in-frame clones, and not every one. The data show 72,000 or so clones, approximately 86% seen once. Sequenced input: peripheral blood. This rearrangement joins TRBV6-2 or TRBV6-3 to TRBJ2-2, with D perhaps TRBD2 (6 bases). The source is a man older than 75 with active COVID-19. CDR3 loop: CASSYLPGPGTRYSGELFF. The CDR3 nucleotides read TGTGCCAGCAGTTACCTCCCCGGACCCGGGACTCGGTACTCCGGGGAGCTGTTTTTT.